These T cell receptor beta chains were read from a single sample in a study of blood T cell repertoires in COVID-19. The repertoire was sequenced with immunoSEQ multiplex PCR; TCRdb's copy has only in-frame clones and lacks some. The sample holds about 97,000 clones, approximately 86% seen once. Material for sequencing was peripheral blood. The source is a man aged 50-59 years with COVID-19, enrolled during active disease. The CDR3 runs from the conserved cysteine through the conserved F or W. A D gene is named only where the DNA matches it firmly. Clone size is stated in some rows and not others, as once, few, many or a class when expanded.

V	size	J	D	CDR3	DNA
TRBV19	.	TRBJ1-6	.	CASSTVSYNSPLHF	TGTGCCAGTAGTACGGTGTCCTATAATTCACCCCTCCACTTT
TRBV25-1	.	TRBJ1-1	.	CASTPHGGTEAFF	TGTGCCAGCACCCCTCACGGTGGCACTGAAGCTTTCTTT
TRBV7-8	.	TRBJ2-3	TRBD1	CASSLRGTGQGTDTQYF	TGTGCCAGCAGCTTAAGGGGGACGGGACAGGGCACAGATACGCAGTATTTT
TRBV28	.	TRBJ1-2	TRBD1	CASTLSRDRVKGYTF	TGTGCCAGCACCTTGTCCCGGGACAGGGTGAAGGGCTACACCTTC
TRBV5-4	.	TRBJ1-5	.	CASSLQGAGANQPQHF	TGTGCCAGCAGCTTGCAGGGTGCGGGGGCTAATCAGCCCCAGCATTTT
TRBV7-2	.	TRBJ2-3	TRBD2	CASLRGTLISTDTQYF	TGTGCCAGCCTGCGGGGGACCCTTATAAGCACAGATACGCAGTATTTT
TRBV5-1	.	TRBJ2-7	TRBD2	CASSRTSGGYEQYF	TGCGCCAGCAGCCGGACTAGCGGGGGGTACGAGCAGTACTTC
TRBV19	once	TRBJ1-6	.	CASSPNRAPNSPLHF	TGTGCCAGTAGTCCAAACCGCGCACCTAATTCACCCCTCCACTTT
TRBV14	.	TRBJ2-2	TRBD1	CASSQDRGRGELFF	TGTGCCAGCAGCCAGGACAGGGGGCGCGGGGAGCTGTTTTTT
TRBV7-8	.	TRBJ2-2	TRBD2	CASSVSGTSGVTGELFF	TGTGCCAGCAGCGTTTCCGGGACTAGCGGGGTCACCGGGGAGCTGTTTTTT
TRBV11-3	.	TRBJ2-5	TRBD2	CASSLAGGPGETQYF	TGTGCCAGCAGCTTAGCGGGGGGGCCGGGTGAGACCCAGTACTTC
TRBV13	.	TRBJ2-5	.	CASSSTGFWETQYF	TGTGCCAGCAGCTCGACAGGTTTCTGGGAGACCCAGTACTTC
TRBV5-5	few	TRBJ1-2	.	CASSPSYYGYTF	TGTGCCAGCAGCCCCTCGTATTATGGCTACACCTTC
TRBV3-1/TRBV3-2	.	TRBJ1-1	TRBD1	CASSLGQKSTEAFF	TGTGCCAGCAGCCTGGGACAGAAGAGCACTGAAGCTTTCTTT
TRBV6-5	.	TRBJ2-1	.	CASSSLGYNEQFF	TGTGCCAGCAGTAGCCTCGGGTACAATGAGCAGTTCTTC
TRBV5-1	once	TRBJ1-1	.	CASSSDLGAEAFF	TGCGCCAGCAGCTCCGACCTGGGAGCTGAAGCTTTCTTT
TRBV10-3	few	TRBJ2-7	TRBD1	CAIRDPGQGSEQYF	TGTGCCATCAGGGATCCGGGACAGGGATCCGAGCAGTACTTC
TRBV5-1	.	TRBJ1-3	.	CASSPDLYGNTIYF	TGCGCCAGCAGTCCAGACTTGTATGGAAACACCATATATTTT
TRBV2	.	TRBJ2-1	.	CASSEYASSYNEQFF	TGTGCCAGCAGTGAATACGCTAGCTCCTACAATGAGCAGTTCTTC
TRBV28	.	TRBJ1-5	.	CASSLRETQPQHF	TGTGCCAGCAGTTTAAGGGAGACACAGCCCCAGCATTTT
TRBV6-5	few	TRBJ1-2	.	CASREAGRGGYTF	TGTGCCAGCAGGGAGGCGGGGCGAGGTGGCTACACCTTC
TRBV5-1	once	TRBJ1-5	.	CASSPGQPNQPQHF	TGCGCCAGCAGTCCCGGACAGCCAAATCAGCCCCAGCATTTT
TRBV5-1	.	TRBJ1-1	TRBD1	CASSAQGAWTEAFF	TGCGCCAGCAGCGCCCAGGGGGCGTGGACTGAAGCTTTCTTT
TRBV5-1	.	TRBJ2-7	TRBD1	CARVPIGTGPYEQYF	TGCGCCAGGGTCCCTATCGGGACAGGGCCCTACGAGCAGTACTTC
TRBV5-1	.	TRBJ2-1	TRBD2	CASSGRDSGNEQFF	TGCGCCAGCAGCGGGAGGGATAGTGGCAATGAGCAGTTCTTC
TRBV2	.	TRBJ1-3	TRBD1	CASKGRTGGIGNTIYF	TGTGCCAGCAAAGGACGGACAGGGGGTATTGGAAACACCATATATTTT
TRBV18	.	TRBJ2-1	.	CASSSTGEQFF	TGTGCCAGCTCATCAACAGGGGAGCAGTTCTTC
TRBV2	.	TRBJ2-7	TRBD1	CASRRSGTGTYEQYF	TGTGCCAGCAGAAGATCCGGGACAGGGACTTACGAGCAGTACTTC
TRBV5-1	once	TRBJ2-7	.	CASTPSSSVYEQYF	TGCGCCAGCACCCCTTCCTCGAGCGTCTACGAGCAGTACTTC
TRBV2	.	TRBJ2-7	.	CASTPDSYEQYF	TGTGCCAGCACGCCGGACAGCTACGAGCAGTACTTC
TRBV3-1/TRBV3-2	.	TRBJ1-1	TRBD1	CASMRFPGGTEAFF	TGTGCCAGCATGCGGTTTCCAGGGGGCACTGAAGCTTTCTTT
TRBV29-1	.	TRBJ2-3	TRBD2	CSVASGFADTQYF	TGCAGCGTGGCTAGCGGTTTTGCAGATACGCAGTATTTT
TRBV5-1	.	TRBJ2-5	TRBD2	CASSSGGATETQYF	TGCGCCAGCAGTAGCGGGGGGGCCACTGAGACCCAGTACTTC
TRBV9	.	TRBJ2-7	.	CASSPGVSYEQYF	TGTGCCAGCAGCCCGGGGGTATCCTACGAGCAGTACTTC
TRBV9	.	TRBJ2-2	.	CASSVYQDANTGELFF	TGTGCCAGCAGCGTATATCAGGATGCGAACACCGGGGAGCTGTTTTTT
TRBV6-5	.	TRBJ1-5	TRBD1	CASNREGQNNQPQHF	TGTGCCAGCAACCGAGAGGGACAGAACAATCAGCCCCAGCATTTT
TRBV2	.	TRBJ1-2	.	CASMGRGAYYGYTF	TGTGCCAGCATGGGGCGGGGCGCTTACTATGGCTACACCTTC
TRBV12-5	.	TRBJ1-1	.	CASGLTGQGTEAFF	TGTGCTAGTGGTTTGACAGGGCAGGGCACTGAAGCTTTCTTT
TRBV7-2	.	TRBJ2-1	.	CASSFGGNNNEQFF	TGTGCCAGCAGCTTTGGGGGGAATAACAATGAGCAGTTCTTC
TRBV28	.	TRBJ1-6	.	CASCLPGSSPLHF	TGTGCCAGCTGCCTGCCGGGGAGCTCACCCCTCCACTTT
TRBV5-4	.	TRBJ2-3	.	CASSLTRTDTQYF	TGTGCCAGCAGCTTGACTCGCACAGATACGCAGTATTTT
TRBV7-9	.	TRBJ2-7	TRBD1	CASSHGQGYEQYF	TGTGCCAGCAGTCACGGACAGGGCTACGAGCAGTACTTC
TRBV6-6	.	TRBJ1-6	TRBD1	CASSPDRAPPLHF	TGTGCCAGCAGCCCCGACAGGGCTCCACCCCTCCACTTT
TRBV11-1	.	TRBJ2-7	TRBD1	CASSPNRDSYEQYF	TGTGCCAGCAGCCCTAACCGGGACAGCTACGAGCAGTACTTC
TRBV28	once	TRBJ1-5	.	CASSPRGYSNQPQHF	TGTGCCAGCAGTCCCCGGGGTTATAGCAATCAGCCCCAGCATTTT
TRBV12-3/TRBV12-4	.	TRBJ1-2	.	CASSTPPGYGYTF	TGTGCCAGCAGTACCCCCCCGGGCTATGGCTACACCTTC
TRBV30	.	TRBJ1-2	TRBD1	CAWEPGSGTDNGYTF	TGTGCCTGGGAACCGGGTTCCGGGACAGATAATGGCTACACCTTC
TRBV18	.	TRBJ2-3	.	CASSPRTTDTQYF	TGTGCCAGCTCACCACGGACTACGGATACGCAGTATTTT
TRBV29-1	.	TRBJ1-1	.	CSSWRGRGNTEAFF	TGCAGCTCCTGGCGGGGGAGAGGGAACACTGAAGCTTTCTTT
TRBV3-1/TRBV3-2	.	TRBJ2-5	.	CASSLGGQETQYF	TGTGCCAGCAGCCTCGGTGGCCAAGAGACCCAGTACTTC
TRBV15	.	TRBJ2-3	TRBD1	CATSRTGQGKGTQYF	TGTGCCACCAGCAGAACCGGACAGGGAAAGGGTACGCAGTATTTT
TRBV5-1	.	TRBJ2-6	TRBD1	CASSLVRDRVNSGANVLTF	TGCGCCAGCAGCCTAGTTAGGGACAGGGTGAACTCTGGGGCCAACGTCCTGACTTTC
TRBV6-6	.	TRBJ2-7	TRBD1	CASSYGVRQGYEQYF	TGTGCCAGCAGTTACGGGGTGCGACAGGGCTACGAGCAGTACTTC
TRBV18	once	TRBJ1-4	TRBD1	CASSPRTGEGEKLFF	TGTGCCAGCTCACCGCGGACAGGGGAGGGCGAAAAACTGTTTTTT
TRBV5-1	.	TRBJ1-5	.	CASSLDSSNQPQHF	TGCGCCAGCAGCTTGGACAGTAGCAATCAGCCCCAGCATTTT